These 25 T cell receptor beta chains share one sample of origin, sequenced in a study of shared clonotypes between healthy human individuals. TCRdb keeps only in-frame clones here, not all; method: immunoSEQ multiplex PCR. The table shows a few million clones, with around 90% occurring only once. The sequenced material came from naive CD4+ T cells sorted from blood. Subset indicated: CD45RA+ positively selected. The receptors come from a man aged 18 to 29 in good health.

As to this clone: The sample contains more than one DNA sequence encoding this CDR3. J is TRBJ2-7 and V is TRBV10-3, with D perhaps assigned TRBD1 or TRBD2 (5 bases each). Trimming removed 0 bases from V and 2 bases from J, with 8 bases in between. There are 14 residues in the CDR3. The V gene's germline CDR1 is ENHRY and CDR2 SYGVKD. The CDR3 coding sequence is TGTGCCATCAGTGAGTCCGGGACGGCCTACGAGCAGTACTTC. This gives the protein CAISESGTAYEQYF.

This chain's CDR3 is CASSRVGEREETQYF. The CDR3 DNA reads as TGCGCCAGCAGCCGGGTAGGAGAGCGGGAAGAGACCCAGTACTTC. This chain connects TRBV4-1 to TRBJ2-5; D possibly corresponds to TRBD2 (6 bases). The CDR3 sequence is 15 residues long. Trimming shortened V by 4 bases and J by 3 bases, and 15 bases separated the two germline ends. The germline gives CDR1 MGHRA, CDR2 YSYEKL.

This sequence joins TRBV5-4 and TRBJ1-2, with D maybe TRBD1 (5 bases). There are 14 residues in the CDR3. V dropped 5 bases and J dropped 2 bases, with 13 bases sitting between them. Germline V gene sequence: CDR1 SGHNT, CDR2 YYREEE (reference sequence). The CDR3 is CASSRDSGNYGYTF. The CDR3 DNA is TGTGCCAGCAGTCGGGACTCAGGAAACTATGGCTACACCTTC.

The chain employs TRBV13 and TRBJ2-7; 9 bases align to TRBD1. Trimming took 4 bases from V and 2 from J; bases not matched to a gene: 9. CDR1 and CDR2 from the germline V gene are PRHDT and FYEKMQ (reference sequence). CDR3 length: 16 amino acids. CDR3 nucleotide sequence: TGTGCCAGCAGCTCCCTGCGGGACAGGGTTACCTACGAGCAGTACTTC. It is translated as CASSSLRDRVTYEQYF.

This chain connects TRBV18 to TRBJ2-3; 8 bases fit TRBD2. Trimming cost V 1 base and J 6 bases; bases outside gene matches: 9. This CDR3 has 16 residues. In germline, CDR1 is KGHSH, CDR2 LQKENI. CDR3 amino acids: CASSPRTAGVADTQYF. CDR3 nucleotides: TGTGCCAGCTCACCACGTACAGCGGGAGTGGCGGATACGCAGTATTTT.

This clone was counted once. V is TRBV7-9 and J is TRBJ2-7; 7 bases match TRBD2. The V and J ends lost 3 bases and 0 bases, in that order; junction bases with no gene match: 2. The CDR3 loop spans 14 amino acids. Germline lookup yields CDR1 SEHNR and CDR2 FQNEAQ (reference sequence). The CDR3 DNA sequence: TGTGCCAGCAGCTTCCCTAGCGGCTCCTACGAGCAGTACTTC. It encodes CASSFPSGSYEQYF. Together with reference TRBV7-9 and TRBJ2-7, the CDR3 gives the full variable domain: DTGVSQNPRHKITKRGQNVTFRCDPISEHNRLYWYRQTLGQGPEFLTYFQNEAQLEKSRLLSDRFSAERPKGSFSTLEIQRTEQGDSAMYLCASSFPSGSYEQYFGPGTRLTVT.

This clone was seen a single time. Other DNA sequences from this sample encode an identical CDR3 as well. The genes are TRBV7-9 and TRBJ2-5; no definite D call. This CDR3 region has 13 residues. Germline lookup yields CDR1 SEHNR and CDR2 FQNEAQ (reference sequence). Trimming removed 0 bases from V and 5 bases from J, with 7 bases in between. The DNA of the CDR3 is TGTGCCAGCAGCTTAGCGGGTAGGGAGACCCAGTACTTC. It codes for CASSLAGRETQYF.

V is TRBV18 and J is TRBJ2-3, with 11 bases fitting TRBD2. CDR1 is KGHSH and CDR2 is LQKENI in the germline V gene. After removal of 3 bases from V and 6 bases from J, the junction contained 8 bases not matched to a gene. This CDR3 is 16 amino acids long. Here the CDR3 reads CASSPLAGGFRDTQYF. The CDR3 DNA reads TGTGCCAGCTCACCCCTAGCGGGGGGATTCAGGGATACGCAGTATTTT.

V is TRBV4-2 and J is TRBJ2-2; TRBD1 matches 8 bases. Trimming cost V 1 base and J 5 bases; bases outside gene matches: 6. The germline V gene has CDR1 LGHNA and CDR2 YNFKEQ. The CDR3 is 16 amino acids. The CDR3 DNA sequence: TGTGCCAGCAGCCAAGGGGACAGGCTTGGGACCGGGGAGCTGTTTTTT. Translated: CASSQGDRLGTGELFF.

The chain employs TRBV5-1 and TRBJ2-7, with D unclear. Germline CDR1 SGHRS, CDR2 YFSETQ. There are 14 residues in the CDR3. Trimming stripped 6 bases from V and 6 bases from J, with 19 bases between. Written as DNA, the CDR3 is TGCGCCAGCACCCGCCTAGGTCCGTTCGGCGAGCAGTACTTC. Translating gives CASTRLGPFGEQYF.

This clone was recorded only once. The CDR3 coding sequence is TGTGCCAGCAGCCGGGACAGCTCAGGGGCTAATTCACCCCTCCACTTT. As protein: CASSRDSSGANSPLHF. The chain couples TRBV7-9 to TRBJ1-6; 7 nucleotides match TRBD1. The CDR3 loop spans 16 amino acids. V shed 5 bases and J 6 bases; nucleotides not matched to a gene: 10. Germline V gene sequence: CDR1 SEHNR, CDR2 FQNEAQ (reference sequence).

The chain uses TRBV9 and TRBJ2-1, with 10 bases matching TRBD1. V dropped 3 bases and J dropped 7; count of bases not matched to a gene: 7. Per the germline V gene, CDR1 is SGDLS and CDR2 is YYNGEE. The length of the CDR3 is 15 residues. The CDR3 here is CASSGGTGAVNEQFF. The CDR3 DNA follows: TGTGCCAGCAGCGGGGGGACAGGGGCAGTTAATGAGCAGTTCTTC.

This chain connects TRBV28 to TRBJ1-3; TRBD1 agrees at 7 bases. V trimming: 4 bases; J trimming: 0 bases; junction bases outside the gene matches: 9. The CDR3 contains 17 residues. Germline assignment: CDR1 MDHEN and CDR2 SYDVKM. The CDR3 DNA is TGTGCCAGCAGTTCGACCACCAGGGACAGCTCTGGAAACACCATATATTTT. Its protein is CASSSTTRDSSGNTIYF.

The chain couples TRBV4-2 to TRBJ2-4; D unresolved. Germline CDR1 LGHNA, CDR2 YNFKEQ. V dropped 0 bases and J dropped 11 bases, with 17 bases sitting between them. The CDR3 sequence is 15 residues long. This CDR3 is CASSQEITGLGVQYF. The CDR3 DNA reads TGTGCCAGCAGCCAAGAAATCACCGGATTGGGCGTTCAGTACTTC.

A single count supports this clone. V gene TRBV7-2 combines with J gene TRBJ2-5; possibly TRBD2 for D (5 bases). V lost 3 bases to trimming and J lost 0 bases, with 17 bases between them. Germline V CDR1 and CDR2: SGHTA, FQGNSA. The CDR3 totals 17 residues. CDR3 in amino acids: CASSFGAASLYQETQYF. Here the CDR3 DNA reads TGTGCCAGCAGCTTTGGAGCGGCTTCTTTGTACCAAGAGACCCAGTACTTC. Based on the CDR3 plus reference TRBV7-2 and TRBJ2-5, the full variable domain is GAGVSQSPSNKVTEKGKDVELRCDPISGHTALYWYRQSLGQGLEFLIYFQGNSAPDKSGLPSDRFSAERTGGSVSTLTIQRTQQEDSAVYLCASSFGAASLYQETQYFGPGTRLLVL.

About this clone: The junction departs from the called germline gene at one end, perhaps through a read error. The V call is TRBV19, the J call TRBJ2-3; D remains ambiguous. CDR1 is LNHDA and CDR2 is SQIVND in the germline V gene (reference sequence). The CDR3 consists of 16 residues. DNA of the CDR3: TGTGCCAGCAGTAATTGGTTGGAAATACGCACAGATACGCAGTATTTT. Protein product: CASSNWLEIRTDTQYF.

The chain couples TRBV7-2 to TRBJ1-3; the D is unclear. Deletions cut 1 base from V and 4 bases from J, with 8 bases between. Germline V gene sequence: CDR1 SGHTA, CDR2 FQGNSA. The CDR3 has 14 amino acids. CDR3 nucleotide sequence: TGTGCCAGCAGCTTAGGACATCAAGGAAACACCATATATTTT. Its protein is CASSLGHQGNTIYF. Together with reference TRBV7-2 and TRBJ1-3, the CDR3 gives the full variable domain: GAGVSQSPSNKVTEKGKDVELRCDPISGHTALYWYRQSLGQGLEFLIYFQGNSAPDKSGLPSDRFSAERTGGSVSTLTIQRTQQEDSAVYLCASSLGHQGNTIYFGEGSWLTVV.

The genes are TRBV28 and TRBJ2-5, with a possible D match to TRBD2 (5 bases). Gene TRBJ2-7 matches the end of the DNA better, so the J call may be wrong. The CDR3 has 12 residues. CDR1 is MDHEN, CDR2 SYDVKM, per germline. The CDR3 here is CASSGSPYEQYF. DNA of the CDR3: TGTGCCAGCAGTGGGAGTCCCTACGAGCAGTACTTC.

V usage is TRBV5-1 and J usage is TRBJ2-3; D is tentatively TRBD1 or TRBD2 (6 bases each). Germline CDR1 SGHRS, CDR2 YFSETQ. The ends were cut back, 4 bases at V and 7 bases at J, with 16 bases in the middle. This CDR3 region has 14 residues. In DNA, the CDR3 is TGCGCCAGCAGCCCAAGTGGGGGGCTGAATACGCAGTATTTT. This gives the protein CASSPSGGLNTQYF.

This chain links TRBV5-8 with TRBJ2-3, with 8 positions matching TRBD1. Losses at the gene ends were 3 bases for V and 4 bases for J; bases not matched to a gene: 4. CDR1 and CDR2 (germline): SGHTS, YDEGEE. This CDR3 comprises 14 residues. Written as DNA, the CDR3 is TGTGCCAGCAGCTCCGGACAGGGCTCAGATACGCAGTATTTT. Protein product: CASSSGQGSDTQYF.

The V call is TRBV18, the J call TRBJ2-5; the D gene is possibly TRBD1 (6 bases). This CDR3 is 13 amino acids long. V shed 5 bases and J shed 5 bases, with 12 bases lying between them. The germline CDR1 and CDR2 sequences are KGHSH and LQKENI. The CDR3 reads CASSKGEVETQYF. In nucleotides, the CDR3 is TGTGCCAGCTCAAAGGGGGAAGTCGAGACCCAGTACTTC.

This clone appeared once. The gene calls are TRBV6-5 and TRBJ1-1; D unresolved. V dropped 4 bases and J dropped 6 bases, with 15 bases sitting between them. Germline V gives CDR1 MNHEY, CDR2 SVGAGI. The CDR3 covers 14 residues. The CDR3 loop is CASSSLGSHPEAFF. In nucleotides, the CDR3 is TGTGCCAGCAGTTCCCTAGGGTCCCACCCTGAAGCTTTCTTT.

The J gene is TRBJ1-2, the V gene TRBV28; the D gene is possibly TRBD1 (5 bases). Trimming removed 7 bases from V and 8 bases from J, with 20 bases in between. Germline CDR1 reads MDHEN; CDR2 reads SYDVKM. The CDR3 sequence is 14 residues long. CDR3 sequence: CASISILPGGGYTF. CDR3 DNA: TGTGCCAGCATCTCGATCCTTCCCGGGGGAGGCTACACCTTC.

This sequence joins TRBV9 and TRBJ2-1; TRBD2 agrees at 7 bases. The CDR3 spans 16 residues. Germline trimming cut 1 base from V and 7 bases from J; bases unmatched to any gene: 11. The germline CDR1 and CDR2 sequences are SGDLS and YYNGEE. The CDR3 DNA reads as TGTGCCAGCAGCGTACTACCGGGAGGCTATGGAAATGAGCAGTTCTTC. It specifies CASSVLPGGYGNEQFF. Based on the CDR3 plus reference TRBV9 and TRBJ2-1, the full variable domain is DSGVTQTPKHLITATGQRVTLRCSPRSGDLSVYWYQQSLDQGLQFLIQYYNGEERAKGNILERFSAQQFPDLHSELNLSSLELGDSALYFCASSVLPGGYGNEQFFGPGTRLTVL.

The chain is built from TRBV5-1 and TRBJ2-7; 8 bases align to TRBD1. CDR1 SGHRS and CDR2 YFSETQ come from the germline V gene. V dropped 6 bases and J dropped 5; count of bases not matched to a gene: 16. The CDR3 sequence is 16 residues long. The CDR3 region is CASTPPPGGHSNEQYF. The CDR3 DNA follows: TGCGCCAGCACTCCCCCCCCAGGGGGCCATTCCAACGAGCAGTACTTC.